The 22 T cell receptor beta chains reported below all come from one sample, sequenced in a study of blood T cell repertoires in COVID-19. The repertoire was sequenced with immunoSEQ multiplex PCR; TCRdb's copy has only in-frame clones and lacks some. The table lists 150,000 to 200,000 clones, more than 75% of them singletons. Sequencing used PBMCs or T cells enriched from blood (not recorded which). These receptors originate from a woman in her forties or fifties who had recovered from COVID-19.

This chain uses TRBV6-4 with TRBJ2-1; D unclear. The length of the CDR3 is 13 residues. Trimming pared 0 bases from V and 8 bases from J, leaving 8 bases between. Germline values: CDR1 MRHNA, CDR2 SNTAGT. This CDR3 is CASSDSEYHEQFF. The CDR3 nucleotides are TGTGCCAGCAGTGACTCGGAGTACCATGAGCAGTTCTTC.

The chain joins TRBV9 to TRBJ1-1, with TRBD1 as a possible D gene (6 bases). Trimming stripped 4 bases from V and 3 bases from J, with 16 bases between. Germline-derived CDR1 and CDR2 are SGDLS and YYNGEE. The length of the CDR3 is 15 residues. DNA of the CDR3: TGTGCCAGCAGCCCCTCCTACAGGGTTGACACTGAAGCTTTCTTT. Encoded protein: CASSPSYRVDTEAFF.

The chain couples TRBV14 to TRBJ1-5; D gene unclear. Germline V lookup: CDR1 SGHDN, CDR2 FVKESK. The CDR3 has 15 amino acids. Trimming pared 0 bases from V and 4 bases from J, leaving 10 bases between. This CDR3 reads CASSQDVGGNQPQHF. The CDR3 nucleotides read TGTGCCAGCAGCCAAGATGTCGGCGGAAATCAGCCCCAGCATTTT.

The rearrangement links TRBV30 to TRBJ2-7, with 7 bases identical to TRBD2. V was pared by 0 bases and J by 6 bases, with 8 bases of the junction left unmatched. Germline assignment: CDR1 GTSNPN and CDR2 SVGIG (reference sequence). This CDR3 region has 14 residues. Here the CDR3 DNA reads TGTGCCTGGAGTGTAGGCGGGAGTCCATCCGAGCAGTACTTC. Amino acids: CAWSVGGSPSEQYF.

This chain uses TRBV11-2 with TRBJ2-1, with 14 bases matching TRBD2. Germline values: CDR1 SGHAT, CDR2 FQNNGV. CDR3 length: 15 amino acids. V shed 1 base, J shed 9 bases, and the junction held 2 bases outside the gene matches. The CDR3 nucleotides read TGTGCCAGCAGCTTAGTAGGGACTAGCGGGAGTGAGCAGTTCTTC. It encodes CASSLVGTSGSEQFF.

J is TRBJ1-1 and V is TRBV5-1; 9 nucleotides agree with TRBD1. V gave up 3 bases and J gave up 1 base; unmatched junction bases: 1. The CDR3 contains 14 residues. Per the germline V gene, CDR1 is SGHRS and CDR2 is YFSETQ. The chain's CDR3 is CASSWGQGNTEAFF. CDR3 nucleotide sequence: TGCGCCAGCAGCTGGGGACAGGGGAACACTGAAGCTTTCTTT.

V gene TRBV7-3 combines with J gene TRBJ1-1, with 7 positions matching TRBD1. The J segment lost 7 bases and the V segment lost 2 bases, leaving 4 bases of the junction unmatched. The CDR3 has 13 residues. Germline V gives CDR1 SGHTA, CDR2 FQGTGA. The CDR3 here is CASSLRDSHEAFF. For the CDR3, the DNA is TGTGCCAGCAGCTTACGGGACAGTCATGAAGCTTTCTTT. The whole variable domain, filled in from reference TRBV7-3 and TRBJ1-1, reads GAGVSQTPSNKVTEKGKYVELRCDPISGHTALYWYRQSLGQGPEFLIYFQGTGAADDSGLPNDRFFAVRPEGSVSTLKIQRTERGDSAVYLCASSLRDSHEAFFGQGTRLTVV.

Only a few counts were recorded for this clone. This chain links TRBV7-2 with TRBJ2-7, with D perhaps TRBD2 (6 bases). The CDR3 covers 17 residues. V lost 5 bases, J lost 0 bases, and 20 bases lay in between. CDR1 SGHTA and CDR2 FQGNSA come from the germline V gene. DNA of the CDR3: TGTGCCAGCAGCCCTTGGGCGGCGGGGCCCATCTCCTACGAGCAGTACTTC. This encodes CASSPWAAGPISYEQYF. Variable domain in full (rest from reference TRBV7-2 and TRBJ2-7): GAGVSQSPSNKVTEKGKDVELRCDPISGHTALYWYRQSLGQGLEFLIYFQGNSAPDKSGLPSDRFSAERTGGSVSTLTIQRTQQEDSAVYLCASSPWAAGPISYEQYFGPGTRLTVT.

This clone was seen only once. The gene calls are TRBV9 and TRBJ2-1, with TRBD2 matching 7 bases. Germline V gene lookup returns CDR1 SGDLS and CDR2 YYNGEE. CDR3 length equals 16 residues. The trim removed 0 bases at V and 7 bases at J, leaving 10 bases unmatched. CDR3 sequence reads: CASSVGAGALGNEQFF. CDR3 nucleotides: TGTGCCAGCAGCGTAGGTGCGGGAGCACTCGGGAATGAGCAGTTCTTC.

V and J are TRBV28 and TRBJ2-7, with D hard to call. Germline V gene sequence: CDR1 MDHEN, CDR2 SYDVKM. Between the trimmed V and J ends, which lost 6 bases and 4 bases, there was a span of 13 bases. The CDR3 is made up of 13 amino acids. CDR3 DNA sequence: TGTGCCAGCAGCCGGGTCCCCTTATACGAGCAGTACTTC. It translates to CASSRVPLYEQYF. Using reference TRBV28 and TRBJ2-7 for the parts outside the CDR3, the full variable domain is DVKVTQSSRYLVKRTGEKVFLECVQDMDHENMFWYRQDPGLGLRLIYFSYDVKMKEKGDIPEGYSVSREKKERFSLILESASTNQTSMYLCASSRVPLYEQYFGPGTRLTVT.

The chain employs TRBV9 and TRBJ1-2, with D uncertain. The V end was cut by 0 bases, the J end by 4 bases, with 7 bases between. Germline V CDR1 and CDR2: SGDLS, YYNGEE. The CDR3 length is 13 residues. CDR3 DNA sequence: TGTGCCAGCAGCGTAGACCTAAGCTATGGCTACACCTTC. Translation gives CASSVDLSYGYTF.

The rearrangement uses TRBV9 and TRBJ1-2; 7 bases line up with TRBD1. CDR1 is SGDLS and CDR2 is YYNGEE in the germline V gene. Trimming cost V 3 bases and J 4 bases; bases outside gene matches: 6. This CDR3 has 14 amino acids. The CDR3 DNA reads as TGTGCCAGCAGCGAGGGGGCTGGAAGCTATGGCTACACCTTC. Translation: CASSEGAGSYGYTF.

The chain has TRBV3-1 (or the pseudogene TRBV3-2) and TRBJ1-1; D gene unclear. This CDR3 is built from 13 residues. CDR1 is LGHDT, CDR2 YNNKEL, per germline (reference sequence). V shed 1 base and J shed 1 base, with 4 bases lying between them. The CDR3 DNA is TGTGCCAGCAGCCAAGTTAGGAACACTGAAGCTTTCTTT. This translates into CASSQVRNTEAFF.

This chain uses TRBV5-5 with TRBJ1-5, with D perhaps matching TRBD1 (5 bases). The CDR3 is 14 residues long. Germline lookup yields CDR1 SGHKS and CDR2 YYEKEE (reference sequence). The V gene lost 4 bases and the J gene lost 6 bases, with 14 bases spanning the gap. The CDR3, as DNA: TGTGCCAGCAGCACGGGACTCGGTAGTCAGCCCCAGCATTTT. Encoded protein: CASSTGLGSQPQHF. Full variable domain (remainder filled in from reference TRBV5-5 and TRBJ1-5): DAGVTQSPTHLIKTRGQQVTLRCSPISGHKSVSWYQQVLGQGPQFIFQYYEKEERGRGNFPDRFSARQFPNYSSELNVNALLLGDSALYLCASSTGLGSQPQHFGDGTRLSIL.

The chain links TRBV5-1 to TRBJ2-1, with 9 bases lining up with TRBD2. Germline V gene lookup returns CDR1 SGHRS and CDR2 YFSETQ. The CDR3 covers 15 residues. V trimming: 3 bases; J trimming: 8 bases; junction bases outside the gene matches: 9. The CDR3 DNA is TGCGCCAGCAGCTCCCTAGCGGGAAGTGTGGATGAGCAGTTCTTC. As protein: CASSSLAGSVDEQFF.

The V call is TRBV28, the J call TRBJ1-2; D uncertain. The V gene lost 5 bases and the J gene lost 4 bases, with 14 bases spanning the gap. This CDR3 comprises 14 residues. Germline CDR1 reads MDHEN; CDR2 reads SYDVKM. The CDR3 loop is CASSRDRGGYGYTF. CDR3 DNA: TGTGCCAGCAGTCGAGATCGGGGAGGCTATGGCTACACCTTC.

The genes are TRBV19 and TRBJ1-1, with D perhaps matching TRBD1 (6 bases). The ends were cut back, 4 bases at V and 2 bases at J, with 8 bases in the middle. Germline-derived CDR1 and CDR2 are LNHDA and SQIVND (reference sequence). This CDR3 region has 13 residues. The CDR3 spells CASSTTGNTEAFF. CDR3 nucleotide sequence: TGTGCCAGTAGTACGACAGGAAACACTGAAGCTTTCTTT.

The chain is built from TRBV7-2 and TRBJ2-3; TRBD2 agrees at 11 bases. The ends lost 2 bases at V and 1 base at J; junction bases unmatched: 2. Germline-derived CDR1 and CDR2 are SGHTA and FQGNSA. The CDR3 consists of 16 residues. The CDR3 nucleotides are TGTGCCAGCAGCTTACGGACTAGCGGGCGCACAGATACGCAGTATTTT. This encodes CASSLRTSGRTDTQYF.

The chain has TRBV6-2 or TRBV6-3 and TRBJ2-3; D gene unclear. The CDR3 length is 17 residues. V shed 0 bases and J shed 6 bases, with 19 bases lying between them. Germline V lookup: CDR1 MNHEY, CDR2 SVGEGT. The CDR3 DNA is TGTGCCAGCAGTTACTCGATGTATGTGACACGATCGGATACGCAGTATTTT. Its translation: CASSYSMYVTRSDTQYF.

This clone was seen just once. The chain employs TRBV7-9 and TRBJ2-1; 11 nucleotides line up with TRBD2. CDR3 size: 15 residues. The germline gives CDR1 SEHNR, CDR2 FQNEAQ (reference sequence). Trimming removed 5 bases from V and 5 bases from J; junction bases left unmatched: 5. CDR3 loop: CASSVVAGGHNEQFF. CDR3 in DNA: TGTGCCAGCAGCGTAGTAGCGGGAGGGCACAATGAGCAGTTCTTC.

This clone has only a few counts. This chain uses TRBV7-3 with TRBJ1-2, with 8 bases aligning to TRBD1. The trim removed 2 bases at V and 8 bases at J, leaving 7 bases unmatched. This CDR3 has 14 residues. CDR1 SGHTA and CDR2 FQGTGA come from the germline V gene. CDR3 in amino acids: CASSLDAGGRGYTF. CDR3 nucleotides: TGTGCCAGCAGCTTAGACGCAGGGGGCAGGGGCTACACCTTC.

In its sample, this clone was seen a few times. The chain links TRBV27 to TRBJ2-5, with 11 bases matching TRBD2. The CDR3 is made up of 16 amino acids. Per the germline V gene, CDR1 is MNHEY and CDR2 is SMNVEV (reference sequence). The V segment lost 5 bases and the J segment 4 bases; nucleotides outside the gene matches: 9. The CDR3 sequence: CASSTLAGGPLETQYF. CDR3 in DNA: TGTGCCAGCAGTACTTTAGCGGGAGGGCCTTTAGAGACCCAGTACTTC.